The rows below give T cell receptor beta chains drawn from one sample of a study of blood T cell repertoires in COVID-19. Only in-frame clones appear in the TCRdb table, and some are missing; sequencing was by immunoSEQ multiplex PCR. The data contain roughly 70,000 clones, 90% of them singletons. The sequenced material came from peripheral blood. The receptors stem from a human donor in a cohort sampled during active COVID-19. CDR3s include the opening cysteine and the closing phenylalanine or tryptophan. The D gene is left open where the match is weak. Size is stated for part of the rows, as once, few or many counts, or as a class when the clone is expanded.

clone_size j_call v_call d_call cdr3_aa cdr3_nt
. TRBJ2-2 TRBV18 . CASSPPFTANTGELFF TGTGCCAGCTCACCACCGTTTACAGCAAACACCGGGGAGCTGTTTTTT
. TRBJ2-2 TRBV11-3 . CASSLGAVNTGELFF TGTGCCAGCAGCTTAGGTGCGGTGAACACCGGGGAGCTGTTTTTT
. TRBJ2-1 TRBV5-1 . CASSFEAASYNEQFF TGCGCCAGCAGCTTTGAAGCGGCCTCCTACAATGAGCAGTTCTTC
. TRBJ1-2 TRBV7-9 . CASSSPTSRNYGYTF TGTGCCAGCAGCTCCCCCACCTCGAGAAACTATGGCTACACCTTC
. TRBJ1-1 TRBV6-5 . CASSYSKGGEDTEAFF TGTGCCAGCAGTTACTCGAAAGGGGGGGAGGACACTGAAGCTTTCTTT
. TRBJ1-1 TRBV7-9 . CASSLVGGVNTEAFF TGTGCCAGCAGCTTAGTCGGGGGTGTGAACACTGAAGCTTTCTTT
. TRBJ2-3 TRBV19 TRBD1 CASSIRDRVLDTQYF TGTGCCAGTAGTATCCGGGACAGGGTCCTTGATACGCAGTATTTT
. TRBJ1-4 TRBV7-9 . CASSVGSVTNEKLFF TGTGCCAGCAGCGTAGGGTCAGTCACTAATGAAAAACTGTTTTTT
. TRBJ2-1 TRBV9 . CASSEDRGSYNEQFF TGTGCCAGCAGCGAGGATAGGGGAAGCTACAATGAGCAGTTCTTC
. TRBJ2-5 TRBV2 TRBD1 CATKGRTGKVQETQYF TGTGCCACCAAGGGGCGGACAGGGAAGGTGCAGGAGACCCAGTACTTC
. TRBJ2-7 TRBV13 . CASSLAYEQYF TGTGCCAGCAGCTTAGCTTACGAGCAGTACTTC
. TRBJ2-5 TRBV7-7 . CASSSGRQWKETQYF TGTGCTAGCAGCTCTGGTAGACAGTGGAAAGAGACCCAGTACTTC
. TRBJ2-1 TRBV7-8 TRBD2 CASSRLAGYNEQFF TGTGCCAGCAGCCGACTAGCGGGCTACAATGAGCAGTTCTTC
. TRBJ2-7 TRBV5-1 . CASSPGVSYEQYF TGCGCCAGCAGCCCAGGGGTCTCCTACGAGCAGTACTTC
. TRBJ2-3 TRBV3-1/TRBV3-2 . CASSQGGGGDTQYF TGTGCCAGCAGCCAGGGGGGGGGCGGAGATACGCAGTATTTT
. TRBJ1-2 TRBV5-6 . CASSLPGVHGYTF TGTGCCAGCAGCTTGCCAGGGGTCCATGGCTACACCTTC
. TRBJ2-5 TRBV4-2 TRBD1 CASSQQTGGGETQYF TGTGCCAGCAGCCAACAAACAGGGGGAGGAGAGACCCAGTACTTC
once TRBJ2-7 TRBV21-1 . CASLPDHSRQGRDYEQYF TGTGCCAGCTTACCCGATCACTCTAGACAGGGCCGCGACTACGAGCAGTACTTC
once TRBJ1-1 TRBV7-2 . CASSPPTGRNTEAFF TGTGCCAGCAGCCCGCCAACAGGGAGGAACACTGAAGCTTTCTTT
. TRBJ2-1 TRBV9 . CASSGSWSYNEQFF TGTGCCAGCAGCGGAAGTTGGAGTTACAATGAGCAGTTCTTC
. TRBJ2-1 TRBV12-3/TRBV12-4 . CANRGNEQFF TGTGCCAACCGGGGGAATGAGCAGTTCTTC
. TRBJ1-1 TRBV7-9 . CASSFPSPQYTEAFF TGTGCCAGCAGCTTTCCGTCCCCTCAGTACACTGAAGCTTTCTTT
. TRBJ1-2 TRBV3-1/TRBV3-2 . CASSQSTDYGYTF TGTGCCAGCAGCCAATCCACTGACTATGGCTACACCTTC
. TRBJ2-5 TRBV4-1 TRBD2 CASSQGSGTSGGQETQYF TGCGCCAGCAGCCAAGGTTCCGGGACTAGCGGGGGACAAGAGACCCAGTACTTC
. TRBJ2-7 TRBV29-1 TRBD1 CSVGGTGGNYEQYF TGCAGCGTTGGCGGGACAGGGGGGAACTACGAGCAGTACTTC
. TRBJ1-1 TRBV11-3 . CASSLAGANTEAFF TGTGCCAGCAGCTTAGCAGGGGCAAACACTGAAGCTTTCTTT
. TRBJ2-7 TRBV30 TRBD2 CAWMGGPRKF TGTGCCTGGATGGGAGGGCCCAGAAAGTTC
. TRBJ2-7 TRBV6-1 . CASSEALTGTYEQYF TGTGCCAGCAGTGAAGCCTTGACAGGTACCTACGAGCAGTACTTC
. TRBJ1-5 TRBV12-3/TRBV12-4 . CASSLRGNQPQHF TGTGCCAGCAGTTTACGGGGCAATCAGCCCCAGCATTTT
. TRBJ2-5 TRBV5-1 TRBD2 CASSPGGGQETQYF TGCGCCAGCAGCCCTGGGGGGGGGCAAGAGACCCAGTACTTC
once TRBJ1-3 TRBV13 . CASSHHRVGTGNTIYF TGTGCCAGCAGCCATCACAGGGTAGGAACTGGAAACACCATATATTTT